This T cell receptor beta chain was identified in a study of spatial heterogeneity in lung cancer. Each molecule of TCR cDNA was tagged with one unique molecular identifier. TCRdb independently ran MiXCR on the 5' RACE reads; one entry per CDR3 protein. The sample lists around 110,000 distinct CDR3 sequences, more than 9% seen once, with over 15% in the top ten. Germline assignment: CDR1 LNHNV and CDR2 YYDKDF (reference sequence). The CDR3 spans 16 residues. The V end lost 1 base, the J end lost 1 base, and 11 bases lay between the germline ends. The sample holds a few counts of this clonotype. Time point reported: blood at routine non-recurrence follow-up after resection. Whole RNA was taken from tumor, nontumor lung or frozen PBMC; it was then sequenced unsorted.

The chain joins TRBV15 to TRBJ1-5; D perhaps matches TRBD1 (5 bases). The sample in question was PBMCs, obtained at follow-up. The TCR originated in a male donor with early-stage non-small cell lung cancer. The CDR3 loop is CATSRGGRGSNQPQHF. CDR3 nucleotide sequence: TGTGCCACCAGCAGAGGCGGAAGGGGAAGCAATCAGCCCCAGCATTTT. The full variable domain, its missing parts supplied by reference TRBV15 and TRBJ1-5, is DAMVIQNPRYQVTQFGKPVTLSCSQTLNHNVMYWYQQKSSQAPKLLFHYYDKDFNNEADTPDNFQSRRPNTSFCFLDIRSPGLGDTAMYLCATSRGGRGSNQPQHFGDGTRLSIL.